The clone carrying this T cell receptor beta chain is a singleton in its sample. J gave up 1 base and V 1 base, and 4 bases lay outside the gene matches. The germline CDR1 and CDR2 sequences are MDHEN and SYDVKM. The CDR3 has 15 residues. These data originate in a study of blood T cell repertoires in COVID-19. Study in general: The United States, Italy and Spain were the sources of the acute and convalescent COVID-19 samples.

TCRdb's copy holds only in-frame clones and misses some; the assay was immunoSEQ multiplex PCR. The profile shows some 220,000 clones, roughly 81% of them singletons. This receptor was obtained from a man aged 50 to 60 who had recovered from COVID-19. The chain is built from TRBV28 and TRBJ2-7, with TRBD1 matching 7 bases. What was sequenced was peripheral blood. The DNA of the CDR3 is TGTGCCAGCAGTTTATACGGACAGGCGTCCTACGAGCAGTACTTC. Residues: CASSLYGQASYEQYF. Using reference TRBV28 and TRBJ2-7 for the parts outside the CDR3, the full variable domain is DVKVTQSSRYLVKRTGEKVFLECVQDMDHENMFWYRQDPGLGLRLIYFSYDVKMKEKGDIPEGYSVSREKKERFSLILESASTNQTSMYLCASSLYGQASYEQYFGPGTRLTVT.